The subject of this entry is one T cell receptor (beta chain). Its matching antigen is unknown. The sample originates from a study of radiation and T cells in renal cell carcinoma. Study at large: Nephrectomy followed 15 Gy stereotactic body radiation by 4 weeks.

General observations from the study: From baseline, blood top tumor clonotypes peaked at 2 weeks post-radiation. No pretreatment tumor biopsies were available for baseline clonotypes.

The germline V gene has CDR1 LNHDA and CDR2 SQIVND (reference sequence). V was pared by 0 bases and J by 4 bases, with 10 bases of the junction left unmatched. The CDR3 is made up of 17 amino acids. Time point of the sample: blood 2 weeks post-SBRT. The treatment denotes: 15 Gy SBRT to primary tumor, nephrectomy 4 weeks later. Blood was sampled at baseline, 2 weeks and 4 weeks after SBRT. Assay: immunoSEQ multiplex PCR; the TCRdb copy retains only in-frame clones and omits some. The sample consists of about 120,000 clones, approximately 80% of them appearing once. The sample here was blood, taken from a patient whose treatment included radiotherapy and nephrectomy. The TCR comes from a woman in her sixties or seventies with renal cell carcinoma. The rearrangement joins TRBV19 to TRBJ1-2; the match to TRBD1 covers 8 bases. CDR3 sequence reads: CASSIDGWRGQGYGYTF. The CDR3 nucleotides are TGTGCCAGTAGTATAGATGGATGGAGAGGACAGGGCTATGGCTACACCTTC.